This T cell receptor beta chain emerged from a study of cytomegalovirus exposure and HLA in healthy donors. Study-level results: A likely sequencing artifact accounted for one observed cluster of highly shared sequence variants. Reportedly, diagnosis of cytomegalovirus status by the classifier showed high specificity and sensitivity.

The PCR was carried out with 60 Vbeta primers and 13 Jbeta primers. TCRdb's copy holds only in-frame clones and misses some; the assay was immunoSEQ multiplex PCR. The sample holds 100,000 or so clones, more than 80% seen once. The sample holds a few counts of this clone. Its antigen is undetermined. Between the trimmed V and J ends, which lost 6 bases and 4 bases, there was a span of 17 bases. The length of the CDR3 is 15 residues. The germline V gene has CDR1 SGHNT and CDR2 YYREEE (reference sequence). The source of this sequence is a man aged 25 to 45 in good health and CMV-seronegative. Source material: PBMCs. This chain connects TRBV5-4 to TRBJ2-1; tentative D call: TRBD2 (6 bases). CDR3 in DNA: TGTGCCAGCACCAGGAAGGAGGGGATGTACAATGAGCAGTTCTTC. Protein sequence: CASTRKEGMYNEQFF.